The present TCR beta chain was sequenced within a study of cytomegalovirus exposure and HLA in healthy donors. The wider study: Among the roughly 400 genotyped donors, 65% to 90% were placed in the Caucasian-associated ancestry cluster.

The CDR3 extends over 12 amino acids. The germline V gene encodes CDR1 MNHEY and CDR2 SVGAGI. Deletions cut 2 bases from V and 10 bases from J, with 8 bases between. The PCR made use of 60 Vbeta and 13 Jbeta primers. TCRdb's copy holds only in-frame clones and misses some; the assay was immunoSEQ multiplex PCR. This sample has approximately 190,000 clones; around 86% occur once, and the top ten carry approximately 6.3%. Study-wide results and limits: V- and J-gene trimming of TCR beta was linked (in a later analysis) to a missense DCLRE1C variant. Sequencing likely generated an artifact that appeared as a cluster of highly shared sequence variants. A later analysis found that most CMV-associated TCR beta chains appeared HLA-restricted.

In the case of this clone: Its specificity is unknown.

The material sequenced was PBMCs. The clonotype was recovered from a man aged 35 to 55 in good health and CMV-seropositive. The chain carries TRBV6-5 and TRBJ1-4; tentatively, D is TRBD1 (6 bases). CDR3 DNA: TGTGCCAGCAGTTACGACAGGCGAAAACTGTTTTTT. Translation: CASSYDRRKLFF.